This T cell receptor beta chain was sequenced for a study of cytomegalovirus exposure and HLA in healthy donors. Study-wide background: Of all 400 or so donors who were genotyped, roughly 81% belonged to the Caucasian-associated ancestry cluster.

Healthy bone marrow donors supplied every sample. Primers for the PCR totalled 60 Vbeta and 13 Jbeta. Produced via immunoSEQ multiplex PCR; TCRdb's table is partial and in-frame only. The data hold over 100,000 clones, with around 73% observed a single time. Findings and limits, study-wide: A list of 150 or so TCR beta chains associated with cytomegalovirus was given.

The CDR3 spans 15 residues. In regard to this clone: What it binds is unknown.

The chain recombines TRBV21-1 with TRBJ2-7; the D call of TRBD2 is as the table states it, not checked on the DNA. TRBV21-1 is listed as a pseudogene. The TCR was taken from a female donor in good health and CMV-seronegative. The material sequenced was PBMCs. This chain's CDR3 is CASTHHREGRYEQYF. In DNA form, the CDR3 reads TGTGCCAGCACCCACCATCGGGAGGGCCGCTACGAGCAGTACTTC.